Described below is a single T cell receptor beta chain sequence and its context. TCRdb reprocessed the RT-PCR reads with MiXCR, giving one entry per CDR3 protein. The table includes more than 550,000 distinct CDR3 sequences, 12% to 15% detected once. CDR1 MNHEY and CDR2 SVGEGT come from the germline V gene. CDR3 length: 12 amino acids. With 6 bases removed from V and 4 bases from J, the gap between germline ends came to 8 bases. Sequenced material: memory CD4+ T cells from blood. The receptor was isolated from a female donor in good health, serving as a healthy control. The rearrangement joins TRBV6-2 or TRBV6-3 to TRBJ2-3, with unresolved D. The CDR3 sequence is CASSPWADTQYF. The CDR3 DNA follows: TGTGCCAGCAGCCCTTGGGCAGATACGCAGTATTTT.